These T cell receptor beta chains were read from a single sample in a study of T cells in Graves' hyperthyroidism and ophthalmopathy. Each CDR3 protein gets one entry after TCRdb re-called the multiplex PCR reads with MiXCR. The top ten clones hold approximately 35% of a sample with some 300,000 distinct CDR3 sequences, roughly 18% of them seen once. Sequenced sample: blood. The source of these receptors is a man aged 50 to 60 with Graves' ophthalmopathy. Both conserved end residues are part of each CDR3.

V gene | CDR3 protein
TRBV28 | CASSLDSNWGDSGNQPQHF
TRBV5-1 | CASSLDRPTDTQYF
TRBV6-1 | CASSEDTGGELFF
TRBV30 | CAIAGGLGSYEQYF
TRBV28 | CASISRGIDGELFF
TRBV20-1 | CSAARGPRSYNEQFF
TRBV20-1 | CRPAAGNEQYF
TRBV19 | CASADRGHGETQYF
TRBV12-3/TRBV12-4 | CASSVGLAGGSQFF
TRBV24-1 | CATSDSGAGETQYF
TRBV6-1 | CASSEFGSGSLSYNEQFF
TRBV20-1 | CSAADRGWETQYF
TRBV13 | CASSLGLESYEQYF
TRBV6-1 | CASRSIGAGSTDTQYF
TRBV7-9 | CASSPSSYNEQFF
TRBV9 | CASSVAGLSYNEQFF
TRBV7-6 | CASSFGQALDTQYF
TRBV20-1 | CSARTSGQRDTQYF
TRBV5-1 | CASSLDRAEFGDIQYF
TRBV28 | CASSLGEEHYEQYF
TRBV11-3 | CASSSRDRVGNEQFF
TRBV5-1 | CASSLGTSGRSGETQYF
TRBV20-1 | CSAVSGETQYF
TRBV11-2 | CASSLTIVAGVGNEQFF
TRBV7-9 | CASSLLSEETQYF
TRBV6-1 | CASREGGNTEAFF
TRBV5-1 | CASSLTSNTGELFF
TRBV20-1 | CSALEATDTQYF
TRBV7-9 | CASSSGTEAYEQYF
TRBV7-6 | CASSPGQGYSNQPQHF
TRBV29-1 | CSVGTGAGTDTQYF
TRBV9 | CASSVNGQNYEQYF
TRBV18 | CASSPPRLAGADAYNEQFF